This TCR beta chain was retrieved from a study of human T cells and chemical hapten exposure. Study summary: Chiefly women, the patients showed alopecia areata, totalis or universalis.

The germline gives CDR1 MDHEN, CDR2 SYDVKM. V lost 6 bases to trimming and J lost 2 bases, with 12 bases between them. The CDR3 has 14 amino acids. The time point here: patch test 3, about 24 weeks after DPC sensitization. Treatment of the sample: therapeutic diphenylcyclopropenone sensitization with weekly scalp DPC. TCRdb called the RACE reads again in MiXCR, with one record for every CDR3 protein. The table lists 150,000 to 200,000 distinct CDR3 sequences, under 25% of them singletons. The sequences come from whole blood, collected in connection with sensitization to the hapten diphenylcyclopropenone (DPC). This chain joins TRBV28 and TRBJ2-3; a possible D gene is TRBD1 (6 bases). This TCR came from a woman between 40 and 55 years old with alopecia areata. Some clones in this sample may be carry-over from other donors' samples. The CDR3: CASSRGQITDTQYF. CDR3 DNA: TGTGCCAGCAGCCGCGGACAGATCACAGATACGCAGTATTTT.